Below are 8 T cell receptor beta chains sequenced from a single sample in a study of cytomegalovirus exposure and HLA in healthy donors. The PCR used 60 Vbeta and 13 Jbeta primers. Some clones are missing from TCRdb's copy, which holds only in-frame ones; the method was immunoSEQ multiplex PCR. Of some 200,000 clones listed, over 75% are singletons. The source material was PBMCs. The receptors shown here come from a man aged 40-50 years in good health and CMV-seropositive.

This sequence joins TRBV5-1 and TRBJ2-1; D gene unclear. The germline gives CDR1 SGHRS, CDR2 YFSETQ. This CDR3 has 15 residues. Trimming took off 4 bases at V and 2 bases at J, with 13 bases between the two ends. CDR3 sequence: CASSVGESAYNEQFF. Here the CDR3 DNA reads TGCGCCAGCAGCGTAGGAGAGAGTGCCTACAATGAGCAGTTCTTC.

The chain is built from TRBV15 and TRBJ2-7, with D perhaps TRBD2 (5 bases). The ends were cut back, 1 base at V and 3 bases at J, with 16 bases in the middle. CDR3 size: 16 residues. CDR1 LNHNV and CDR2 YYDKDF come from the germline V gene (reference sequence). The CDR3, as DNA: TGTGCCACCAGCAGAGCTGCACCACGGAGCGGCTACGAGCAGTACTTC. Translated: CATSRAAPRSGYEQYF.

This clone was found a few times. This chain links TRBV7-9 with TRBJ2-7; 9 bases map to TRBD2. The CDR3 totals 14 residues. V was pared by 8 bases and J by 0 bases, with 5 bases of the junction left unmatched. Per germline, CDR1 SEHNR and CDR2 FQNEAQ (reference sequence). The DNA for the CDR3 is TGTGCCAGCGGATTTAGCGGGAGCTCCTACGAGCAGTACTTC. This translates into CASGFSGSSYEQYF.

There are a few counts of this clone. V usage is TRBV29-1 and J usage is TRBJ1-2; 10 nucleotides align to TRBD1. V dropped 7 bases and J dropped 1; count of bases not matched to a gene: 12. Per germline, CDR1 SQVTM and CDR2 ANQGSEA. The CDR3 has 16 residues. For the CDR3, the DNA is TGCAGCGCCCCAAGACAGGGGGCGGGCGGTAACTATGGCTACACCTTC. This translates into CSAPRQGAGGNYGYTF. The full variable domain, rest sourced from reference TRBV29-1 and TRBJ1-2, is SAVISQKPSRDICQRGTSLTIQCQVDSQVTMMFWYRQQPGQSLTLIATANQGSEATYESGFVIDKFPISRPNLTFSTLTVSNMSPEDSSIYLCSAPRQGAGGNYGYTFGSGTRLTVV.

The chain recombines TRBV30 with TRBJ1-6; 9 nucleotides line up with TRBD1. V lost 1 base to trimming and J lost 7 bases; unmatched junction nucleotides: 14. Per the germline V gene, CDR1 is GTSNPN and CDR2 is SVGIG (reference sequence). The CDR3 covers 18 residues. The CDR3 bases are TGTGCCTGGAGTGCCGACTTGCCCGGACAGGGGAGAAATTCACCCCTCCACTTT. This encodes CAWSADLPGQGRNSPLHF. Looking up the rest from reference TRBV30 and TRBJ1-6 gives the full variable domain: SQTIHQWPATLVQPVGSPLSLECTVEGTSNPNLYWYRQAAGRGLQLLFYSVGIGQISSEVPQNLSASRPQDRQFILSSKKLLLSDSGFYLCAWSADLPGQGRNSPLHFGNGTRLTVT.

The chain employs TRBV30 and TRBJ1-2, with D uncertain. Deletions cut 0 bases from V and 7 bases from J, with 6 bases between. Germline V gene data show CDR1 as GTSNPN and CDR2 as SVGIG (reference sequence). The CDR3 consists of 11 residues. The chain's CDR3 is CAWSVASGYTF. CDR3 DNA: TGTGCCTGGAGTGTGGCAAGTGGCTACACCTTC.

The chain recombines TRBV5-1 with TRBJ2-7; TRBD1 might be the D (5 bases). CDR1 and CDR2 (germline): SGHRS, YFSETQ. Trimming took 2 bases from V and 3 from J, leaving 12 bases between them. The CDR3 is 14 residues long. The CDR3 reads CASSFRVNDYEQYF. CDR3 nucleotide sequence: TGCGCCAGCAGCTTCAGGGTGAACGACTACGAGCAGTACTTC. The whole variable domain, filled in from reference TRBV5-1 and TRBJ2-7, reads KAGVTQTPRYLIKTRGQQVTLSCSPISGHRSVSWYQQTPGQGLQFLFEYFSETQRNKGNFPGRFSGRQFSNSRSEMNVSTLELGDSALYLCASSFRVNDYEQYFGPGTRLTVT.

CDR3 sequence (DNA): TGTGCCAGCAGCTTAGACGACAGGGGGAGCTCCTACGAGCAGTACTTC. It codes for CASSLDDRGSSYEQYF. The V gene is TRBV7-8, the J gene TRBJ2-7; 9 nucleotides agree with TRBD1. The CDR3 length is 16 residues. CDR1 and CDR2 (germline): SGHVS, FQNEAQ. V gave up 1 base and J gave up 0 bases; unmatched junction bases: 4.